A single sample is the source of the 10 T cell receptor beta chains below, sequenced in a study of siplizumab effects on memory and regulatory T cells. The method was immunoSEQ multiplex PCR; TCRdb's version includes in-frame clones alone and lacks a portion of them. The sample yields about 100,000 clones, 94% seen once. Sequences were obtained from non-Treg CD4+ T cells sorted from blood. The origin of the receptors is a human donor in good health.

A word on this clone: Its ends do not fully match the called genes, so a read error is possible. The genes are TRBV27 and TRBJ2-7; 11 nucleotides line up with TRBD2. CDR3 length equals 14 residues. The germline CDR1 and CDR2 sequences are MNHEY and SMNVEV (reference sequence). The CDR3 region is CASSDHQTSGNLDF. As DNA, the CDR3 is TGTGCCAGCAGTGACCATCAGACTAGCGGGAACTTGGACTTC.

The genes are TRBV6-5 and TRBJ2-5; D unclear. This CDR3 has 16 amino acids. Trimming cost V 0 bases and J 3 bases, with 14 bases left between them. The germline V gene encodes CDR1 MNHEY and CDR2 SVGAGI. CDR3 sequence (DNA): TGTGCCAGCAGTTACTCGTGGACGGGCACCAAAGAGACCCAGTACTTC. Translated, it gives CASSYSWTGTKETQYF.

The rearrangement joins TRBV27 to TRBJ1-2; D not resolved. The V gene lost 7 bases and the J gene lost 8 bases, with 20 bases spanning the gap. In germline, CDR1 is MNHEY, CDR2 SMNVEV (reference sequence). This CDR3 region has 14 residues. As DNA, the CDR3 is TGTGCCAGCAAACCCGTGGAGCCCCAAGGCGGCTACACCTTC. It yields the protein CASKPVEPQGGYTF.

The chain has TRBV7-9 and TRBJ1-2; possibly TRBD1 for D (5 bases). The length of the CDR3 is 14 residues. Trimming took 5 bases from V and 1 from J, leaving 11 bases between them. Germline V gene sequence: CDR1 SEHNR, CDR2 FQNEAQ (reference sequence). CDR3 amino acids: CASSLGRGNYGYTF. As DNA, the CDR3 is TGTGCCAGCAGCCTGGGACGGGGTAACTATGGCTACACCTTC.

This chain connects TRBV7-8 to TRBJ2-4; D unclear. The CDR3 has 15 residues. V lost 4 bases, J lost 0 bases, and 10 bases lay in between. Looked up from germline, CDR1 is SGHVS and CDR2 is FQNEAQ. The CDR3 bases are TGTGCCAGCAGCTCCTTGGGCCTAGCCAAAAACATTCAGTACTTC. Amino acid sequence: CASSSLGLAKNIQYF. The full variable domain, rest sourced from reference TRBV7-8 and TRBJ2-4, is GAGVSQSPRYKVAKRGQDVALRCDPISGHVSLFWYQQALGQGPEFLTYFQNEAQLDKSGLPSDRFFAERPEGSVSTLKIQRTQQEDSAVYLCASSSLGLAKNIQYFGAGTRLSVL.

The rearrangement links TRBV27 to TRBJ1-2, with no clear D. This CDR3 comprises 12 residues. V lost 3 bases to trimming and J lost 5 bases, with 7 bases between them. Germline V gene data show CDR1 as MNHEY and CDR2 as SMNVEV (reference sequence). CDR3 nucleotide sequence: TGTGCCAGCAGTTTGGCGGGGTATGGCTACACCTTC. This codes for CASSLAGYGYTF.

This chain links TRBV30 with TRBJ1-2, with D unresolved. The CDR3 totals 11 residues. Germline CDR1 is GTSNPN and CDR2 is SVGIG (reference sequence). V shed 2 bases and J shed 7 bases, with 8 bases lying between them. Here the CDR3 reads CAWSMGTGYTF. The DNA of the CDR3 is TGTGCCTGGAGTATGGGCACTGGCTACACCTTC.

The J gene is TRBJ2-2, the V gene TRBV28; 8 bases fit TRBD2. CDR3 size: 16 residues. V lost 7 bases, J lost 5 bases, and 12 bases stayed unmatched. Germline loops: CDR1 MDHEN, CDR2 SYDVKM. The CDR3 spells CASNANGASGTGELFF. The CDR3, as DNA: TGTGCCAGCAACGCAAACGGAGCTAGCGGGACCGGGGAGCTGTTTTTT.

The chain is built from TRBV9 and TRBJ2-7; weak D call: TRBD2 (6 bases). The V and J ends lost 0 bases and 3 bases respectively, with 10 bases between them. This CDR3 comprises 14 residues. Germline CDR1 reads SGDLS; CDR2 reads YYNGEE. CDR3 region: CASSVDVGLYEQYF. In nucleotides, the CDR3 is TGTGCCAGCAGCGTAGATGTGGGACTCTACGAGCAGTACTTC.

V is TRBV13 and J is TRBJ2-1, with 11 bases lining up with TRBD2. CDR1 PRHDT and CDR2 FYEKMQ come from the germline V gene (reference sequence). V gave up 5 bases and J gave up 4 bases; unmatched junction bases: 10. CDR3 length: 17 amino acids. CDR3 DNA sequence: TGTGCCAGCAGCCGCGGGACTAGCGGAGGAAGGTACAATGAGCAGTTCTTC. Translated: CASSRGTSGGRYNEQFF.